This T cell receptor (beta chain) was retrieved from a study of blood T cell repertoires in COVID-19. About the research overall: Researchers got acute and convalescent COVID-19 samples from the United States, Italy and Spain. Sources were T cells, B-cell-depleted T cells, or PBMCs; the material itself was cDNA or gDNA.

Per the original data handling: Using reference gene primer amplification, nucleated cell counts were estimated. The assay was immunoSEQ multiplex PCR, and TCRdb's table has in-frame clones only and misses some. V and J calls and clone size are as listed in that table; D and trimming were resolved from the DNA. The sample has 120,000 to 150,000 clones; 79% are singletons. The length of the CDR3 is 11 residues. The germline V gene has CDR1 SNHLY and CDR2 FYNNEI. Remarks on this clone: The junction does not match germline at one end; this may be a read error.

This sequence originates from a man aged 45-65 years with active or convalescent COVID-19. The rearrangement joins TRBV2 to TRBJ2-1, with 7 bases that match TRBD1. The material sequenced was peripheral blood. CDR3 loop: CASSRTGGQLF. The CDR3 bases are TGTGCCAGCAGCCGGACAGGTGGGCAGCTCTTC.